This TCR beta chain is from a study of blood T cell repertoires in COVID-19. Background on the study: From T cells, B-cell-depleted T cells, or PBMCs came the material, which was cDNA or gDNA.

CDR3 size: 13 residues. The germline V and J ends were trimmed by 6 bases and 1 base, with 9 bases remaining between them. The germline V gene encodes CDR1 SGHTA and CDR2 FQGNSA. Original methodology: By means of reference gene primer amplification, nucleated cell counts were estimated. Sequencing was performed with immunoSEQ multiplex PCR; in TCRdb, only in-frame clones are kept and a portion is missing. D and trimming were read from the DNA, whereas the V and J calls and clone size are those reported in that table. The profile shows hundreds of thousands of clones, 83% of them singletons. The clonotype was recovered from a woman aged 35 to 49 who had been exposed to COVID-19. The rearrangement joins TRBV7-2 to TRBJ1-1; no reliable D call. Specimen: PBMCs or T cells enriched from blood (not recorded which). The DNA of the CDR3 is TGTGCCAGCAGTTTTAATAGGAACACTGAAGCTTTCTTT. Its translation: CASSFNRNTEAFF.